The 22 T cell receptor beta chains presented below share a single source sample, sequenced in a study of cytomegalovirus exposure and HLA in healthy donors. TCRdb's copy holds only in-frame clones and misses some; the assay was immunoSEQ multiplex PCR. The sample has hundreds of thousands of clones, approximately 88% seen once. Sequenced sample: PBMCs. These receptors originate from a young woman in good health and CMV-seronegative.

The rearrangement uses TRBV9 and TRBJ2-4; 7 bases map to TRBD1. This CDR3 is built from 15 residues. J gave up 4 bases and V 3 bases, and 7 bases lay outside the gene matches. CDR1 and CDR2 from the germline V gene are SGDLS and YYNGEE. For the CDR3, the DNA is TGTGCCAGCAGCGGGAGACAGGGAGCAAAAAACATTCAGTACTTC. Protein: CASSGRQGAKNIQYF.

The rearrangement links TRBV30 to TRBJ2-7; maybe TRBD2 (5 bases). V was cut by 4 bases and J by 2 bases, with 12 bases left in between. This CDR3 spans 13 amino acids. CDR1 and CDR2 from the germline V gene are GTSNPN and SVGIG (reference sequence). The CDR3 here is CAWTQGLAYEQYF. In DNA form, the CDR3 reads TGTGCCTGGACCCAAGGACTTGCCTACGAGCAGTACTTC.

The chain joins TRBV6-1 to TRBJ2-1; 13 bases fit TRBD2. J gave up 10 bases and V 9 bases, and 9 bases lay outside the gene matches. This CDR3 comprises 14 residues. CDR1 is MNHNS, CDR2 SASEGT, per germline. CDR3 DNA: TGTGCCAGTGTACTAGCGGGAGGGCCCGTCGAGCAGTTCTTC. This codes for CASVLAGGPVEQFF.

The table lists this clone with a count of one. The chain uses TRBV6-1 and TRBJ2-3, with a weak D call TRBD2 (5 bases). Deletions cut 4 bases from V and 3 bases from J, with 8 bases between. CDR1 MNHNS and CDR2 SASEGT come from the germline V gene. The CDR3 spans 13 residues. The CDR3 region is CASSGTRTDTQYF. CDR3 nucleotide sequence: TGTGCCAGCAGTGGGACTCGGACAGATACGCAGTATTTT.

This chain links TRBV25-1 with TRBJ2-7, with TRBD2 as a possible D gene (6 bases). The CDR3 is made up of 15 amino acids. Germline assignment: CDR1 MGHDK and CDR2 SYGVNS. Trimming removed 2 bases at V and 2 bases at J, with 13 bases between. The CDR3 nucleotides read TGTGCCAGCAGTGAAGCTGGAGGGCCCACCTACGAGCAGTACTTC. This sequence encodes CASSEAGGPTYEQYF.

The chain has TRBV7-8 and TRBJ2-1; TRBD2 matches at 13 bases. The CDR3 runs 19 residues. The germline V gene encodes CDR1 SGHVS and CDR2 FQNEAQ. V dropped 6 bases and J dropped 0; count of bases not matched to a gene: 11. CDR3: CASRPRLAGGSSSYNEQFF. CDR3 bases: TGTGCCAGCAGACCGAGACTAGCGGGAGGCTCTAGCTCCTACAATGAGCAGTTCTTC.

This clone appeared once. CDR3 sequence reads: CAWSPRGGTGDSPLHF. CDR3 sequence (DNA): TGTGCCTGGAGTCCTAGGGGGGGGACAGGGGATTCACCCCTCCACTTT. The V and J genes are TRBV30 and TRBJ1-6; TRBD1 aligns across 10 bases. Looked up from germline, CDR1 is GTSNPN and CDR2 is SVGIG (reference sequence). The J segment lost 8 bases and the V segment lost 2 bases, leaving 9 bases of the junction unmatched. The CDR3 is 16 amino acids. The variable domain in full, with the rest retrieved from reference TRBV30 and TRBJ1-6, is SQTIHQWPATLVQPVGSPLSLECTVEGTSNPNLYWYRQAAGRGLQLLFYSVGIGQISSEVPQNLSASRPQDRQFILSSKKLLLSDSGFYLCAWSPRGGTGDSPLHFGNGTRLTVT.

The rearrangement uses TRBV28 and TRBJ2-5; 8 positions match TRBD2. Germline V lookup: CDR1 MDHEN, CDR2 SYDVKM. J lost 5 bases, V lost 6 bases, and 17 bases had no gene match. The CDR3 spans 17 residues. CDR3 amino acids: CASSPGGQPGRAETQYF. The CDR3 nucleotides read TGTGCCAGCAGCCCGGGTGGGCAACCCGGGAGGGCGGAGACCCAGTACTTC.

The chain combines TRBV7-2 with TRBJ2-5; TRBD2 might be the D (7 bases). The length of the CDR3 is 16 residues. The V gene's germline CDR1 is SGHTA and CDR2 FQGNSA. With 5 bases removed from V and 1 base from J, the gap between germline ends came to 17 bases. The CDR3 DNA reads as TGTGCCAGCAGCCCGGGGCGGGGGCGCACCCAAGAGACCCAGTACTTC. Protein sequence: CASSPGRGRTQETQYF.

This clone was found once. Written as DNA, the CDR3 is TGTGCCAGCATCCTCGGGACTAGGGCCACAGATACGCAGTATTTT. This sequence encodes CASILGTRATDTQYF. The rearrangement links TRBV5-5 to TRBJ2-3; 8 bases map to TRBD2. Germline V gene data show CDR1 as SGHKS and CDR2 as YYEKEE (reference sequence). V trimming: 6 bases; J trimming: 2 bases; junction bases outside the gene matches: 8. The CDR3 sequence is 15 residues long.

The V and J genes are TRBV6-1 and TRBJ2-1; 8 bases line up with TRBD2. Trimming cost V 4 bases and J 8 bases; bases outside gene matches: 10. Germline V gene lookup returns CDR1 MNHNS and CDR2 SASEGT. The CDR3 is made up of 15 amino acids. CDR3 DNA sequence: TGTGCCAGCAGTGCCTCTATCGGGAGGGGGGATGAGCAGTTCTTC. Amino acid sequence: CASSASIGRGDEQFF.

The gene calls are TRBV5-1 and TRBJ1-5; D is unresolved. V was pared by 1 base and J by 6 bases, with 8 bases between. The length of the CDR3 is 13 residues. CDR1 is SGHRS and CDR2 is YFSETQ in the germline V gene. CDR3 loop: CASSLLSGQPQHF. The CDR3, as DNA: TGCGCCAGCAGCTTGCTATCGGGTCAGCCCCAGCATTTT.

The chain has TRBV7-2 and TRBJ1-3, with 7 bases fitting TRBD1. The germline CDR1 and CDR2 sequences are SGHTA and FQGNSA. The CDR3 totals 15 residues. The V gene end was trimmed by 3 bases and the J gene end by 4 bases; junction bases not matched to a gene: 6. The CDR3 region is CASSFQAGGGNTIYF. CDR3 coding DNA: TGTGCCAGCAGCTTTCAGGCAGGGGGAGGAAACACCATATATTTT.

The chain carries TRBV19 and TRBJ2-2, with D perhaps TRBD2 (6 bases). Germline CDR1 reads LNHDA; CDR2 reads SQIVND (reference sequence). V was cut by 3 bases and J by 6 bases, with 11 bases left in between. This CDR3 is built from 14 residues. As DNA, the CDR3 is TGTGCCAGTAGTATTGTCAGGGAGGCCGGGGAGCTGTTTTTT. It translates to CASSIVREAGELFF.

The chain employs TRBV27 and TRBJ2-7; D is uncertain. Germline CDR1 is MNHEY and CDR2 is SMNVEV (reference sequence). The CDR3 sequence is 16 residues long. The V end lost 5 bases, the J end lost 0 bases, and 17 bases lay between the germline ends. In DNA form, the CDR3 reads TGTGCCAGCAGTCCCCTCGGCGGCGGTACCTCCTACGAGCAGTACTTC. It yields the protein CASSPLGGGTSYEQYF.

The chain combines TRBV27 with TRBJ2-7, with 8 bases matching TRBD2. In germline, CDR1 is MNHEY, CDR2 SMNVEV (reference sequence). V was clipped by 1 base and J by 5 bases; unmatched bases: 16. CDR3 size: 18 residues. The CDR3 loop is CASSLWVPAGDRGHEQYF. CDR3 sequence (DNA): TGTGCCAGCAGTTTATGGGTTCCAGCGGGAGATCGGGGCCACGAGCAGTACTTC.

V gene TRBV5-1 combines with J gene TRBJ1-3; possibly TRBD1 for D (5 bases). Trimming pared 4 bases from V and 2 bases from J, leaving 16 bases between. The CDR3 contains 16 residues. Germline-derived CDR1 and CDR2 are SGHRS and YFSETQ. The CDR3 here is CASSPGAGVAGNTIYF. The DNA of the CDR3 is TGCGCCAGCAGCCCCGGCGCGGGGGTAGCTGGAAACACCATATATTTT.

V usage is TRBV19 and J usage is TRBJ2-3; tentative D call: TRBD1 (6 bases). CDR1 and CDR2 (germline): LNHDA, SQIVND (reference sequence). The CDR3 totals 15 residues. V lost 3 bases to trimming and J lost 6 bases, with 16 bases between them. CDR3 sequence reads: CASSIEDSLVDTQYF. The CDR3 region has the DNA TGTGCCAGTAGTATCGAGGACAGCCTGGTGGATACGCAGTATTTT. Supplemented by reference TRBV19 and TRBJ2-3, the full variable domain reads DGGITQSPKYLFRKEGQNVTLSCEQNLNHDAMYWYRQDPGQGLRLIYYSQIVNDFQKGDIAEGYSVSREKKESFPLTVTSAQKNPTAFYLCASSIEDSLVDTQYFGPGTRLTVL.

The chain uses TRBV28 and TRBJ2-7; 9 bases are shared with TRBD1. The CDR3 sequence is 14 residues long. After removal of 2 bases from V and 5 bases from J, the junction contained 4 bases not matched to a gene. CDR1 is MDHEN, CDR2 SYDVKM, per germline. The CDR3 region has the DNA TGTGCCAGCAGTTTAATGGACAGGGGTAACGAGCAGTACTTC. Amino acid sequence: CASSLMDRGNEQYF.

The chain recombines TRBV19 with TRBJ2-1, with TRBD2 identical over 12 bases. The length of the CDR3 is 18 residues. The V and J ends lost 5 bases and 0 bases, in that order; junction bases with no gene match: 8. The germline V gene encodes CDR1 LNHDA and CDR2 SQIVND (reference sequence). The CDR3 loop is CASSSGLAGSSSYNEQFF. CDR3 nucleotides: TGTGCCAGTAGTTCGGGACTAGCGGGCTCTAGCTCCTACAATGAGCAGTTCTTC.

The gene calls are TRBV6-5 and TRBJ2-7, with no clear D. CDR1 is MNHEY, CDR2 SVGAGI, per germline. Trimming took 5 bases from V and 6 from J, leaving 11 bases between them. The CDR3 extends over 12 amino acids. The CDR3 is CASSVGTGEQYF. The CDR3 nucleotides are TGTGCCAGCAGTGTCGGCACGGGCGAGCAGTACTTC.

The V call is TRBV2, the J call TRBJ2-7; 9 bases agree with TRBD2. The length of the CDR3 is 15 residues. CDR1 is SNHLY, CDR2 FYNNEI, per germline. Trimming at V came to 1 base and at J to 0 bases, leaving 1 base not matched to a gene. The CDR3 DNA follows: TGTGCCAGCAGTGAAGGACTAGCGGACTCCTACGAGCAGTACTTC. Amino acid sequence: CASSEGLADSYEQYF.